The 14 T cell receptor beta chains below all came from one sample that was sequenced in a study of beta chain features in type 1 diabetes. The entirety of the isolated RNA underwent reverse transcription, so expressed TCRB transcripts were sequenced. Clones were sequenced by immunoSEQ multiplex PCR, and TCRdb holds only the in-frame ones, with some missing. The sample shows hundreds of thousands of clones, 15% to 20% of them seen only once. The source material was naive CD4+ T cells from blood. The source of these receptors is a woman aged 18-29 years in good health.

The chain joins TRBV5-6 to TRBJ2-1, with D hard to call. In germline, CDR1 is SGHDT, CDR2 YYEEEE. The CDR3 is 11 amino acids. V dropped 4 bases and J dropped 6 bases, with 5 bases sitting between them. The CDR3 DNA reads as TGTGCCAGCAGCGTGCTCAATGAGCAGTTCTTC. Protein: CASSVLNEQFF.

This clone was observed a few times. V usage is TRBV4-1 and J usage is TRBJ2-3, with D uncertain. CDR1 MGHRA and CDR2 YSYEKL come from the germline V gene. Trimming pared 1 base from V and 2 bases from J, leaving 7 bases between. This CDR3 region has 14 residues. In nucleotides, the CDR3 is TGCGCCAGCAGCCAAGCCCGAGCCACAGATACGCAGTATTTT. Protein: CASSQARATDTQYF.

The rearrangement joins TRBV5-1 to TRBJ2-3; 12 bases match TRBD1. Germline trimming cut 4 bases from V and 1 base from J; bases unmatched to any gene: 4. CDR3 length: 16 amino acids. CDR1 and CDR2 (germline): SGHRS, YFSETQ. CDR3 region: CASSVGTGGGTDTQYF. The CDR3, as DNA: TGCGCCAGCAGCGTGGGGACAGGGGGCGGCACAGATACGCAGTATTTT.

This clone was seen only a few times. Other DNA variants within this sample encode the same CDR3. The rearrangement links TRBV7-9 to TRBJ2-3, with D uncertain. CDR1 is SEHNR and CDR2 is FQNEAQ in the germline V gene (reference sequence). The V end was cut by 5 bases, the J end by 0 bases, with 3 bases between. This CDR3 has 12 amino acids. The CDR3: CASSPSTDTQYF. CDR3 bases: TGTGCCAGCAGCCCAAGCACAGATACGCAGTATTTT.

The V and J genes are TRBV19 and TRBJ1-2, with a weak D call TRBD1 (5 bases). This CDR3 region has 14 residues. The V gene's germline CDR1 is LNHDA and CDR2 SQIVND (reference sequence). Trimming removed 3 bases at V and 4 bases at J, with 12 bases between. The chain's CDR3 is CASSITRQLYGYTF. The CDR3 region has the DNA TGTGCCAGTAGTATCACGCGACAGCTCTATGGCTACACCTTC. Drawing the rest from reference TRBV19 and TRBJ1-2, the complete variable domain is DGGITQSPKYLFRKEGQNVTLSCEQNLNHDAMYWYRQDPGQGLRLIYYSQIVNDFQKGDIAEGYSVSREKKESFPLTVTSAQKNPTAFYLCASSITRQLYGYTFGSGTRLTVV.

In its sample, this clone was seen a few times. The rearrangement uses TRBV7-2 and TRBJ1-1; no reliable D call. V was cut by 3 bases and J by 2 bases, with 13 bases left in between. The V gene's germline CDR1 is SGHTA and CDR2 FQGNSA. This CDR3 is 15 amino acids long. In DNA, the CDR3 is TGTGCCAGCAGCTTCGATCCGAGGACCAACACTGAAGCTTTCTTT. Translating it yields CASSFDPRTNTEAFF.

The rearrangement uses TRBV5-4 and TRBJ2-5; D is possibly TRBD1 (6 bases). This CDR3 is built from 14 residues. Per germline, CDR1 SGHNT and CDR2 YYREEE (reference sequence). The ends were cut back, 0 bases at V and 3 bases at J, with 9 bases in the middle. The CDR3 sequence: CASSLGDKKETQYF. DNA for the CDR3: TGTGCCAGCAGCTTGGGGGACAAAAAAGAGACCCAGTACTTC.

In its sample, this clone was seen a few times. V usage is TRBV15 and J usage is TRBJ2-2; TRBD2 matches 8 bases. The CDR3 runs to 17 residues. V was pared by 0 bases and J by 4 bases, with 7 bases of the junction left unmatched. The germline gives CDR1 LNHNV, CDR2 YYDKDF (reference sequence). DNA of the CDR3: TGTGCCACCAGCAGAGATAGAACACTAGCGGCCACCGGGGAGCTGTTTTTT. Its translation: CATSRDRTLAATGELFF.

This clone was detected only a few times. The V gene is TRBV7-9, the J gene TRBJ2-2, with 10 bases aligning to TRBD2. Trimming took 6 bases from V and 6 from J; bases not matched to a gene: 1. Germline V lookup: CDR1 SEHNR, CDR2 FQNEAQ (reference sequence). This CDR3 is built from 13 residues. The CDR3 spells CASRLAGSGELFF. In DNA form, the CDR3 reads TGTGCCAGCAGACTAGCGGGATCCGGGGAGCTGTTTTTT.

The chain recombines TRBV4-2 with TRBJ2-7; 7 bases line up with TRBD1. V shed 2 bases and J 1 base; nucleotides not matched to a gene: 8. Germline loops: CDR1 LGHNA, CDR2 YNFKEQ. This CDR3 spans 16 amino acids. CDR3 sequence reads: CASSQSAGQASYEQYF. CDR3 coding DNA: TGTGCCAGCAGCCAAAGTGCCGGACAGGCTTCCTACGAGCAGTACTTC.

The chain combines TRBV5-6 with TRBJ2-2; TRBD2 aligns across 10 bases. The germline gives CDR1 SGHDT, CDR2 YYEEEE. The V gene end was trimmed by 2 bases and the J gene end by 6 bases; junction bases not matched to a gene: 4. This CDR3 has 15 residues. Here the CDR3 reads CASSFRLAGPGELFF. The CDR3 DNA follows: TGTGCCAGCAGCTTCCGACTAGCGGGTCCCGGGGAGCTGTTTTTT.

This clone was recorded a few times. V usage is TRBV11-2 and J usage is TRBJ2-3; perhaps TRBD2 as D (6 bases). Between the trimmed V and J ends, which lost 5 bases and 2 bases, there was a span of 14 bases. Germline lookup yields CDR1 SGHAT and CDR2 FQNNGV. This CDR3 contains 15 residues. The CDR3, as DNA: TGTGCCAGCAGCCCAGTGGGGGGATTCACAGATACGCAGTATTTT. Translated, it gives CASSPVGGFTDTQYF.

The CDR3 DNA follows: TGCGCCAGCAGCAAAACCGGGACAGGGTTGGTCACTGAAGCTTTCTTT. The encoded protein is CASSKTGTGLVTEAFF. This chain connects TRBV4-3 to TRBJ1-1; 9 bases agree with TRBD1. CDR1 and CDR2 (germline): LGHNA, YSLEER. The CDR3 covers 16 residues. The V and J ends lost 5 bases and 4 bases, in that order; junction bases with no gene match: 11.

The CDR3 DNA is TGTGCCAGCAGAGGCAGGGGGTTCTCTGGCTACACCTTC. Its translation: CASRGRGFSGYTF. V and J are TRBV2 and TRBJ1-2; 7 bases agree with TRBD1. Germline-derived CDR1 and CDR2 are SNHLY and FYNNEI. The trim removed 6 bases at V and 7 bases at J, leaving 8 bases unmatched. This CDR3 region has 13 residues.